These 31 T cell receptor beta chains originate from one sample sequenced in a study of cytomegalovirus exposure and HLA in healthy donors. Both 60 Vbeta primers and 13 Jbeta primers went into the PCR. Clones were sequenced by immunoSEQ multiplex PCR, and TCRdb holds only the in-frame ones, with some missing. The sample has 80,000 to 100,000 clones, 65% to 80% seen once; the top ten hold about a sixth. Specimen: PBMCs. These TCRs come from a woman younger than 35 in good health and CMV-seropositive.

The chain employs TRBV5-6 and TRBJ1-4; TRBD1 aligns across 9 bases. Germline CDR1 is SGHDT and CDR2 is YYEEEE. With 1 base clipped from V and 5 bases from J, the junction kept 6 bases outside the gene matches. CDR3 length: 16 amino acids. The CDR3 spells CASSLSRTGVNEKLFF. CDR3 bases: TGTGCCAGCAGCTTGTCCCGGACAGGGGTGAATGAAAAACTGTTTTTT.

This clone was counted only a few times. The chain employs TRBV28 and TRBJ1-5; weak D call: TRBD1 (5 bases). The germline V gene encodes CDR1 MDHEN and CDR2 SYDVKM. The ends were cut back, 4 bases at V and 4 bases at J, with 5 bases in the middle. The CDR3 covers 12 residues. CDR3 DNA: TGTGCCAGCAGTTCAGGGAATCAGCCCCAGCATTTT. Protein product: CASSSGNQPQHF.

This chain connects TRBV27 to TRBJ1-2, with D unresolved. V was trimmed by 4 bases and J by 4 bases, leaving 13 bases between them. This CDR3 is built from 14 residues. CDR1 is MNHEY and CDR2 is SMNVEV in the germline V gene (reference sequence). CDR3 sequence reads: CASSSALGPYGYTF. Here the CDR3 DNA reads TGTGCCAGCAGTTCTGCCCTGGGCCCCTATGGCTACACCTTC.

The CDR3 DNA reads as TGCGCCAGCAGCCAAGAATTGAGCTCGCTTAATGAAAAACTGTTTTTT. Amino acids: CASSQELSSLNEKLFF. The V gene is TRBV4-3, the J gene TRBJ1-4; D gene ambiguous. CDR3 size: 16 residues. Between the trimmed V and J ends, which lost 0 bases and 4 bases, there was a span of 12 bases. Germline assignment: CDR1 LGHNA and CDR2 YSLEER.

The J gene is TRBJ1-2, the V gene TRBV4-2, with TRBD1 identical over 10 bases. The junction had 6 bases not matched to a gene; V was cut back by 1 base and J by 4 bases. The CDR3 runs to 16 residues. From germline, CDR1 is LGHNA and CDR2 YNFKEQ. For the CDR3, the DNA is TGTGCCAGCAGCCAAGGTGCGACAGGGGGCTTCTATGGCTACACCTTC. Translated, it gives CASSQGATGGFYGYTF.

The chain recombines TRBV29-1 with TRBJ2-7; 7 bases are a match to TRBD1. J lost 3 bases, V lost 0 bases, and 5 bases had no gene match. Germline CDR1 SQVTM, CDR2 ANQGSEA. CDR3 length equals 14 residues. The CDR3 region has the DNA TGCAGCGTTGAAGACCGGGACAGCGTCTACGAGCAGTACTTC. Translating it yields CSVEDRDSVYEQYF.

The rearrangement joins TRBV14 to TRBJ1-2; 9 nucleotides line up with TRBD1. J gave up 5 bases and V 8 bases, and 9 bases lay outside the gene matches. Germline loops: CDR1 SGHDN, CDR2 FVKESK. CDR3 length: 14 residues. The CDR3 nucleotides are TGTGCCAGCCACAAGTCTGGACAGGGGTATGGCTACACCTTC. Translation gives CASHKSGQGYGYTF. Full variable domain (outside the CDR3, taken from reference TRBV14 and TRBJ1-2): EAGVTQFPSHSVIEKGQTVTLRCDPISGHDNLYWYRRVMGKEIKFLLHFVKESKQDESGMPNNRFLAERTGGTYSTLKVQPAELEDSGVYFCASHKSGQGYGYTFGSGTRLTVV.

This rearrangement joins TRBV4-3 to TRBJ2-1, with D hard to call. CDR3 length equals 13 residues. Per germline, CDR1 LGHNA and CDR2 YSLEER. V gave up 4 bases and J gave up 0 bases, with 4 bases separating them. DNA of the CDR3: TGCGCCAGCAGCCTCCACTCCTACAATGAGCAGTTCTTC. This sequence encodes CASSLHSYNEQFF.

The V and J genes are TRBV7-9 and TRBJ2-1; D is unresolved. Germline-derived CDR1 and CDR2 are SEHNR and FQNEAQ (reference sequence). The CDR3 contains 14 residues. Trimming stripped 4 bases from V and 8 bases from J, with 15 bases between. CDR3 sequence: CASSSLGALDEQFF. The DNA for the CDR3 is TGTGCCAGCAGCTCGTTAGGAGCGTTGGATGAGCAGTTCTTC.

A single count supports this clone. This chain links TRBV7-6 with TRBJ2-5, with 10 positions matching TRBD2. The J segment lost 7 bases and the V segment lost 2 bases, leaving 13 bases of the junction unmatched. The CDR3 extends over 17 amino acids. Germline lookup yields CDR1 SGHVS and CDR2 FNYEAQ. CDR3 coding DNA: TGTGCCAGCAGCTTATCATTCGGGACTAGCGCCTTAGGGACCCAGTACTTC. This encodes CASSLSFGTSALGTQYF.

This chain joins TRBV28 and TRBJ2-1, with TRBD1 identical over 9 bases. The CDR3 loop spans 15 amino acids. Germline V gene sequence: CDR1 MDHEN, CDR2 SYDVKM. V trimming: 7 bases; J trimming: 4 bases; junction bases outside the gene matches: 8. CDR3 sequence (DNA): TGTGCCAGCACCCCCGAGACAGGGGGATACAATGAGCAGTTCTTC. Translated, it gives CASTPETGGYNEQFF.

J is TRBJ2-5 and V is TRBV7-2, with D possibly matching TRBD2 (5 bases). Per the germline V gene, CDR1 is SGHTA and CDR2 is FQGNSA. V lost 1 base to trimming and J lost 2 bases, with 11 bases between them. The CDR3 extends over 15 amino acids. The CDR3 here is CASSLVLVIQETQYF. Here the CDR3 DNA reads TGTGCCAGCAGCTTAGTACTAGTAATACAAGAGACCCAGTACTTC.

A few counts support this clone. The chain couples TRBV28 to TRBJ1-5; TRBD1 aligns across 7 bases. Trimming took 6 bases from V and 5 from J; bases not matched to a gene: 13. The germline CDR1 and CDR2 sequences are MDHEN and SYDVKM. This CDR3 is 16 amino acids long. The CDR3 here is CASSSSLDRVDQPQHF. In DNA form, the CDR3 reads TGTGCCAGCAGCAGCTCGCTCGACAGGGTTGATCAGCCCCAGCATTTT.

The chain recombines TRBV7-2 with TRBJ2-5; maybe TRBD2 (6 bases). The CDR3 runs 14 residues. Germline-derived CDR1 and CDR2 are SGHTA and FQGNSA. V dropped 2 bases and J dropped 4 bases, with 11 bases sitting between them. As DNA, the CDR3 is TGTGCCAGCAGCTTAATGGAGGGAGTAGAGACCCAGTACTTC. Its translation: CASSLMEGVETQYF.

CDR3 sequence (DNA): TGTGCCAGTAGTATAGTACAGGCGTCTAACTATGGCTACACCTTC. Amino acid sequence: CASSIVQASNYGYTF. This chain uses TRBV19 with TRBJ1-2; perhaps TRBD1 as D (5 bases). Germline V lookup: CDR1 LNHDA, CDR2 SQIVND (reference sequence). Trimming took 1 base from V and 0 from J, leaving 9 bases between them. This CDR3 has 15 residues.

The chain combines TRBV9 with TRBJ1-1; perhaps TRBD1 as D (5 bases). CDR3 size: 14 residues. Germline-derived CDR1 and CDR2 are SGDLS and YYNGEE. Trimming cost V 3 bases and J 0 bases, with 9 bases left between them. CDR3 in amino acids: CASSAGVMNTEAFF. The CDR3 region has the DNA TGTGCCAGCAGCGCGGGGGTCATGAACACTGAAGCTTTCTTT.

The genes are TRBV7-6 and TRBJ2-2; tentative D call: TRBD1 (5 bases). Germline V gene sequence: CDR1 SGHVS, CDR2 FNYEAQ. The CDR3 covers 17 residues. With 5 bases removed from V and 6 bases from J, the gap between germline ends came to 22 bases. The CDR3 loop reads CASSPIVTSPRAGELFF. The CDR3 region has the DNA TGTGCCAGCAGCCCTATTGTCACATCACCCAGGGCCGGGGAGCTGTTTTTT.

The J gene is TRBJ2-7, the V gene TRBV29-1; D perhaps matches TRBD2 (6 bases). Germline CDR1 reads SQVTM; CDR2 reads ANQGSEA. This CDR3 spans 13 amino acids. Trimming removed 6 bases from V and 2 bases from J, with 14 bases in between. The CDR3 DNA is TGCAGCGTCACTGGCGGGGCAGCCTACGAGCAGTACTTC. Amino acid sequence: CSVTGGAAYEQYF.

This clone was observed a handful of times. The chain combines TRBV18 with TRBJ1-1; 7 bases are shared with TRBD1. The length of the CDR3 is 17 residues. Per germline, CDR1 KGHSH and CDR2 LQKENI. V lost 1 base to trimming and J lost 0 bases; unmatched junction nucleotides: 8. In DNA, the CDR3 is TGTGCCAGCTCACCACGAGTGACAGGGCGATTGAACACTGAAGCTTTCTTT. Protein: CASSPRVTGRLNTEAFF. Full variable domain (outside the CDR3, taken from reference TRBV18 and TRBJ1-1): NAGVMQNPRHLVRRRGQEARLRCSPMKGHSHVYWYRQLPEEGLKFMVYLQKENIIDESGMPKERFSAEFPKEGPSILRIQQVVRGDSAAYFCASSPRVTGRLNTEAFFGQGTRLTVV.

The chain employs TRBV28 and TRBJ2-2, with 7 bases matching TRBD1. The CDR3 contains 15 residues. The V and J ends lost 5 bases and 3 bases, in that order; junction bases with no gene match: 6. The germline CDR1 and CDR2 sequences are MDHEN and SYDVKM. CDR3 in amino acids: CASSQGERDTGELFF. The CDR3 DNA reads TGTGCCAGCAGTCAGGGGGAAAGGGACACCGGGGAGCTGTTTTTT.

The V and J genes are TRBV2 and TRBJ2-7; maybe TRBD1 (6 bases). The CDR3 sequence is 12 residues long. The germline V and J ends were trimmed by 5 bases and 3 bases, with 8 bases remaining between them. The germline V gene has CDR1 SNHLY and CDR2 FYNNEI. This chain's CDR3 is CASSQQGYEQYF. CDR3 bases: TGTGCCAGCAGTCAACAGGGCTACGAGCAGTACTTC. Full variable domain (missing parts from reference TRBV2 and TRBJ2-7): EPEVTQTPSHQVTQMGQEVILRCVPISNHLYFYWYRQILGQKVEFLVSFYNNEISEKSEIFDDQFSVERPDGSNFTLKIRSTKLEDSAMYFCASSQQGYEQYFGPGTRLTVT.

Concerning this clone: One end of the junction does not line up with germline, which may come from a read error. The same CDR3 is also encoded by other DNA sequences in this sample. In DNA form, the CDR3 reads TGTGCCAGCAGTTTTCGGGACAGGCTACTCTTT. Protein product: CASSFRDRLLF. The chain links TRBV25-1 to TRBJ1-1; 8 bases line up with TRBD1. This CDR3 has 11 amino acids. Germline lookup yields CDR1 MGHDK and CDR2 SYGVNS.

This chain joins TRBV19 and TRBJ2-7; a possible D gene is TRBD1 (8 bases). Germline values: CDR1 LNHDA, CDR2 SQIVND (reference sequence). This CDR3 has 14 residues. V was pared by 4 bases and J by 9 bases, with 19 bases between. CDR3: CASSNWGQAGVQYF. CDR3 sequence (DNA): TGTGCCAGTAGTAACTGGGGACAGGCGGGAGTGCAGTACTTC.

The chain has TRBV5-1 and TRBJ2-1, with D possibly TRBD2 on 7 matching bases. The germline V gene has CDR1 SGHRS and CDR2 YFSETQ. The CDR3 is 15 residues long. V was clipped by 5 bases and J by 2 bases, with 14 bases between them. The CDR3 DNA follows: TGCGCCAGCAGGCTACAGGGAGGGCCCTACAATGAGCAGTTCTTC. This encodes CASRLQGGPYNEQFF.

The chain uses TRBV2 and TRBJ1-1, with D perhaps TRBD1 (5 bases). Trimming removed 4 bases from V and 1 base from J, with 13 bases in between. The CDR3 loop spans 15 amino acids. Per the germline V gene, CDR1 is SNHLY and CDR2 is FYNNEI. The CDR3 nucleotides are TGTGCCAGCAGTGCTACGGGGGTCGGGAACACTGAAGCTTTCTTT. Protein: CASSATGVGNTEAFF.

The J gene is TRBJ2-7, the V gene TRBV7-2, with D perhaps matching TRBD2 (6 bases). The CDR3 totals 14 residues. Trimming removed 2 bases at V and 3 bases at J, with 11 bases between. Germline V gene lookup returns CDR1 SGHTA and CDR2 FQGNSA. The CDR3 loop reads CASSLSGRNYEQYF. CDR3 sequence (DNA): TGTGCCAGCAGCTTAAGCGGGCGCAACTACGAGCAGTACTTC.

V usage is TRBV2 and J usage is TRBJ2-2; D is perhaps TRBD2 (7 bases). The germline gives CDR1 SNHLY, CDR2 FYNNEI. Between the trimmed V and J ends, which lost 6 bases and 4 bases, there was a span of 15 bases. The CDR3 extends over 15 amino acids. CDR3 nucleotides: TGTGCCAGCAGAGGGGGGGGGCAGGGCACCGGGGAGCTGTTTTTT. It is translated as CASRGGGQGTGELFF.

The chain recombines TRBV28 with TRBJ1-5; D is uncertain. There are 14 residues in the CDR3. V shed 8 bases and J shed 11 bases, with 22 bases lying between them. The germline CDR1 and CDR2 sequences are MDHEN and SYDVKM. The CDR3 is CASDLTPERLAQHF. The DNA of the CDR3 is TGTGCCAGCGACCTTACCCCTGAGAGGCTAGCCCAGCATTTT. Full variable domain (remainder filled in from reference TRBV28 and TRBJ1-5): DVKVTQSSRYLVKRTGEKVFLECVQDMDHENMFWYRQDPGLGLRLIYFSYDVKMKEKGDIPEGYSVSREKKERFSLILESASTNQTSMYLCASDLTPERLAQHFGDGTRLSIL.

The sample holds a few counts of this clone. The CDR3 loop reads CASSSGQGSSNYGYTF. The CDR3 DNA follows: TGTGCCAGCAGCTCGGGACAGGGGTCCTCTAACTATGGCTACACCTTC. This sequence joins TRBV7-9 and TRBJ1-2; 10 nucleotides match TRBD1. J lost 0 bases, V lost 4 bases, and 5 bases had no gene match. Germline V gene data show CDR1 as SEHNR and CDR2 as FQNEAQ (reference sequence). The CDR3 sequence is 16 residues long.

The chain is built from TRBV27 and TRBJ2-5, with D possibly being TRBD2 (7 bases). Trimming took off 3 bases at V and 5 bases at J, with 13 bases between the two ends. Germline assignment: CDR1 MNHEY and CDR2 SMNVEV (reference sequence). The CDR3 consists of 14 residues. The CDR3 DNA reads as TGTGCCAGCAGTTTTAGAGGGGGGGAGGAGACCCAGTACTTC. This encodes CASSFRGGEETQYF.

This clone was detected only once. The V call is TRBV7-6, the J call TRBJ2-5; possibly TRBD2 for D (5 bases). The V end lost 6 bases, the J end lost 5 bases, and 7 bases lay between the germline ends. Germline V gives CDR1 SGHVS, CDR2 FNYEAQ. This CDR3 is 11 amino acids long. CDR3 in DNA: TGTGCCAGCAGACTAGGGGAGACCCAGTACTTC. This gives the protein CASRLGETQYF.